This T cell receptor beta chain was observed in a study of blood T cells in healthy people across ages. It was with a sample-barcoded 5' primer and a J-beta primer mix that a second PCR of about 6 to 12 cycles was run. Each of the cDNA molecules was tagged by a template-switch adaptor with 12 random nucleotides. TCRdb reprocessed the 5' RACE reads with MiXCR, giving one entry per CDR3 protein. The sample carries about 1.1 million distinct CDR3 sequences, roughly two fifths recorded once. This clonotype has more than one count but fewer than ten. The antigen is undetermined. The amount of total RNA extracted per sample was at least 6 micrograms. Study-wide findings and caveats: Across the age range, TCR beta diversity per million T cells fell in a roughly linear way. PBMCs left unsorted prevented a conclusive naive versus antigen-experienced comparison.

V was clipped by 2 bases and J by 7 bases, with 11 bases between them. Germline-derived CDR1 and CDR2 are LGHDT and YNNKEL (reference sequence). This CDR3 contains 13 residues. The TCR originated in a man aged 18 to 30 in good health. The sample taken for sequencing was blood. V is TRBV3-1 and J is TRBJ1-1; no clear D. The CDR3 region is CASSQYATGEAFF. CDR3 DNA sequence: TGTGCCAGCAGCCAATATGCGACGGGTGAAGCTTTCTTT.